The 18 T cell receptor beta chains given below trace back to one sample, sequenced in a study of T-cell memory formation after mild COVID-19. Using its own MiXCR run on the 5' RACE reads, TCRdb lists one record per CDR3 protein. This repertoire shows roughly 110,000 distinct CDR3 sequences, about 15% found once; its top ten account for 28%. The sample consisted of PBMCs or a T cell subset sorted from them (not recorded which). The source of these receptors is an adult woman who had mild COVID-19 (a few samples of this study predate the infection). Cell type and time point are not known.

The rearrangement joins TRBV29-1 to TRBJ2-7; 9 bases fit TRBD1. The J segment lost 1 base and the V segment lost 1 base, leaving 5 bases of the junction unmatched. CDR3 length equals 15 residues. Germline CDR1 is SQVTM and CDR2 is ANQGSEA. CDR3: CSVEGGTGSSYEQYF. The CDR3 bases are TGCAGCGTTGAAGGTGGGACAGGGAGTTCCTACGAGCAGTACTTC.

In its sample, this clonotype was seen a few times. The chain links TRBV30 to TRBJ1-1, with TRBD1 as a possible D gene (5 bases). The CDR3 sequence is 14 residues long. Trimming removed 2 bases from V and 0 bases from J, with 10 bases in between. Germline CDR1 reads GTSNPN; CDR2 reads SVGIG (reference sequence). Written as DNA, the CDR3 is TGTGCCTGGAGTCCCGGGACCTTGAACACTGAAGCTTTCTTT. Translated: CAWSPGTLNTEAFF.

This clonotype was seen once. J is TRBJ2-7 and V is TRBV13; the D gene is possibly TRBD2 (6 bases). The V and J ends lost 4 bases and 4 bases respectively, with 8 bases between them. The CDR3 runs to 12 residues. Germline CDR1 is PRHDT and CDR2 is FYEKMQ (reference sequence). The CDR3 DNA reads TGTGCCAGCAGCTCGGGAGTATACGAGCAGTACTTC. The encoded protein is CASSSGVYEQYF.

This clonotype has a handful of counts. The V and J genes are TRBV20-1 and TRBJ1-1; no firm D call. Germline V gives CDR1 DFQATT, CDR2 SNEGSKA (reference sequence). V was trimmed by 0 bases and J by 1 base, leaving 18 bases between them. This CDR3 comprises 17 residues. This CDR3 is CSARDEYGRGWNTEAFF. The CDR3 coding sequence is TGCAGTGCTAGAGATGAATACGGCCGGGGTTGGAACACTGAAGCTTTCTTT.

This clonotype showed up just once. The rearrangement links TRBV3-2 to TRBJ1-5; TRBD1 reflects the table's D call only, with no check against the DNA. TRBV3-2 is classified as a pseudogene. This CDR3 has 18 amino acids. The CDR3 DNA sequence: TGTGCCAGCAGCCAAAAAGCCCGGGACAGGGGGGTTGATCAGCCCCAGCATTTT. Translation gives CASSQKARDRGVDQPQHF.

This clonotype was detected only a few times. The chain links TRBV5-8 to TRBJ2-7; TRBD2 matches at 9 bases. V dropped 0 bases and J dropped 7; count of bases not matched to a gene: 8. The CDR3 sequence is 15 residues long. CDR1 and CDR2 (germline): SGHTS, YDEGEE. The CDR3 region is CASSLVASGNGEQYF. The CDR3 nucleotides are TGTGCCAGCAGCTTGGTGGCTAGCGGGAATGGAGAGCAGTACTTC.

V is TRBV4-1 and J is TRBJ1-1; D is unresolved. Germline V gene lookup returns CDR1 MGHRA and CDR2 YSYEKL. V lost 0 bases and J 2 bases, leaving 10 bases between the germline ends. This CDR3 is 15 amino acids long. The CDR3 loop reads CASSQELNTNTEAFF. CDR3 sequence (DNA): TGCGCCAGCAGCCAAGAATTAAACACAAACACTGAAGCTTTCTTT.

There are a few counts of this clonotype. The V and J genes are TRBV2 and TRBJ2-7, with a weak D call TRBD2 (5 bases). V was trimmed by 1 base and J by 3 bases, leaving 10 bases between them. The CDR3 totals 14 residues. Germline V lookup: CDR1 SNHLY, CDR2 FYNNEI. The CDR3 sequence: CASSEGGRVYEQYF. In nucleotides, the CDR3 is TGTGCCAGCAGTGAAGGTGGGAGAGTCTACGAGCAGTACTTC.

The chain uses TRBV7-9 and TRBJ2-1; 15 positions match TRBD2. Germline values: CDR1 SEHNR, CDR2 FQNEAQ (reference sequence). This CDR3 is 18 amino acids long. V lost 2 bases and J lost 3; bases outside the gene matches: 5. CDR3 sequence reads: CASSLLGLAGGIYNEQFF. The CDR3 DNA reads as TGTGCCAGCAGCTTACTGGGACTAGCGGGGGGCATCTACAATGAGCAGTTCTTC.

The chain links TRBV11-2 to TRBJ2-5; D is ambiguous. With 1 base removed from V and 2 bases from J, the gap between germline ends came to 8 bases. The CDR3 is 14 residues long. In germline, CDR1 is SGHAT, CDR2 FQNNGV. The CDR3 DNA follows: TGTGCCAGCAGCTTAGTCACACCTCAAGAGACCCAGTACTTC. This sequence encodes CASSLVTPQETQYF.

This chain links TRBV9 with TRBJ2-3, with D unclear. Germline loops: CDR1 SGDLS, CDR2 YYNGEE. The V end lost 2 bases, the J end lost 2 bases, and 18 bases lay between the germline ends. This CDR3 region has 17 residues. For the CDR3, the DNA is TGTGCCAGCAGCGTTTTTTCAGTGATGGCCTACACAGATACGCAGTATTTT. This encodes CASSVFSVMAYTDTQYF.

This rearrangement joins TRBV24-1 to TRBJ2-1; 10 nucleotides align to TRBD1. The CDR3 is made up of 16 amino acids. Germline assignment: CDR1 KGHDR and CDR2 SFDVKD. J gave up 4 bases and V 3 bases, and 5 bases lay outside the gene matches. CDR3 nucleotide sequence: TGTGCCACCAGTGATACACCGGGACAGGGGTACAATGAGCAGTTCTTC. Amino acid sequence: CATSDTPGQGYNEQFF.

The chain recombines TRBV27 with TRBJ2-4; D possibly uses TRBD1 or TRBD2 (5 bases each). The CDR3 consists of 13 residues. The V end lost 8 bases, the J end lost 7 bases, and 15 bases lay between the germline ends. CDR1 is MNHEY, CDR2 SMNVEV, per germline (reference sequence). The CDR3 sequence is CASRDGLLNIQYF. The DNA for the CDR3 is TGTGCCAGCCGGGACGGCCTCCTTAACATTCAGTACTTC.

The chain links TRBV19 to TRBJ1-1, with unresolved D. Germline-derived CDR1 and CDR2 are LNHDA and SQIVND (reference sequence). V was shortened by 6 bases and J by 8 bases, with 22 bases between the two germline ends. The CDR3 runs to 15 residues. CDR3 protein: CASSPDGDLKMEAFF. CDR3 in DNA: TGTGCCAGTAGCCCGGATGGTGACCTCAAGATGGAAGCTTTCTTT.

The gene calls are TRBV4-1 and TRBJ2-7, with no clear D. The germline V gene encodes CDR1 MGHRA and CDR2 YSYEKL. This CDR3 is 16 amino acids long. V lost 0 bases and J lost 2, with 14 bases in between. The CDR3 sequence is CASSQEKGPATYEQYF. Written as DNA, the CDR3 is TGCGCCAGCAGCCAAGAAAAGGGCCCGGCCACCTACGAGCAGTACTTC.

J is TRBJ1-2 and V is TRBV18, with 7 nucleotides matching TRBD1. Germline loops: CDR1 KGHSH, CDR2 LQKENI. V lost 7 bases and J lost 8; bases outside the gene matches: 10. The CDR3 is 13 amino acids. The CDR3 loop reads CASLLDRSDGYTF. In nucleotides, the CDR3 is TGTGCCAGCTTATTGGACAGGTCGGACGGCTACACCTTC. Together with reference TRBV18 and TRBJ1-2, the CDR3 gives the full variable domain: NAGVMQNPRHLVRRRGQEARLRCSPMKGHSHVYWYRQLPEEGLKFMVYLQKENIIDESGMPKERFSAEFPKEGPSILRIQQVVRGDSAAYFCASLLDRSDGYTFGSGTRLTVV.

This clonotype was detected many times. This chain connects TRBV7-2 to TRBJ2-7; D could derive from TRBD1 or TRBD2 (6 bases each). This CDR3 region has 14 residues. The germline CDR1 and CDR2 sequences are SGHTA and FQGNSA. Trimming removed 0 bases at V and 3 bases at J, with 9 bases between. The chain's CDR3 is CASSLAGGLYEQYF. The CDR3 DNA is TGTGCCAGCAGCTTAGCGGGGGGCCTCTACGAGCAGTACTTC.

CDR3 nucleotide sequence: TGTGCCAGTAGTATAGCGGGCGCGTACGAGCAGTACTTC. Protein: CASSIAGAYEQYF. The chain uses TRBV19 and TRBJ2-7; unclear D gene. Per germline, CDR1 LNHDA and CDR2 SQIVND (reference sequence). This CDR3 comprises 13 residues. V shed 1 base and J shed 4 bases, with 8 bases lying between them.